This record concerns one T cell receptor beta chain sequence. The V gene lost 2 bases and the J gene lost 0 bases, with 13 bases spanning the gap. Per germline, CDR1 SGDLS and CDR2 YYNGEE. The CDR3 loop spans 16 amino acids. Profiled with immunoSEQ multiplex PCR; TCRdb holds only in-frame clones, not every one. The data show around 100,000 clones, around 84% seen once. These data originate in a study of blood T cell repertoires in COVID-19. The chain uses TRBV9 and TRBJ2-3; TRBD1 might be the D (6 bases). Source material: peripheral blood. The receptor comes from a human donor in a cohort sampled during active COVID-19. This CDR3 reads CASSVRAGDSTDTQYF. The CDR3 coding sequence is TGTGCCAGCAGCGTCCGGGCAGGGGATAGCACAGATACGCAGTATTTT.